The clone carrying this T cell receptor beta chain was seen a few times. Sequenced by immunoSEQ multiplex PCR; TCRdb stores in-frame clones only, minus some. Counted here are about 110,000 clones, roughly 88% occurring once; the ten biggest clones make up 8%. This record comes from a study of T cell responses to AZD1222 COVID-19 vaccine. J was trimmed by 4 bases and V by 1 base; bases with no gene match: 0. The germline gives CDR1 LNHDA, CDR2 SQIVND (reference sequence). The CDR3 is made up of 14 amino acids. This specimen was peripheral blood, taken 28 days after the second AZD1222 dose. This receptor was identified in an adult who received the AZD1222 COVID-19 vaccine. The chain combines TRBV19 with TRBJ2-3; TRBD1 matches at 9 bases. The CDR3 nucleotides are TGTGCCAGTAGTATAGGGACAGGGGCAGATACGCAGTATTTT. It yields the protein CASSIGTGADTQYF. Together with reference TRBV19 and TRBJ2-3, the CDR3 gives the full variable domain: DGGITQSPKYLFRKEGQNVTLSCEQNLNHDAMYWYRQDPGQGLRLIYYSQIVNDFQKGDIAEGYSVSREKKESFPLTVTSAQKNPTAFYLCASSIGTGADTQYFGPGTRLTVL.